The clone carrying this T cell receptor beta chain was recorded only once. Its antigen is unidentified. This sample was taken from a study of graft-versus-host responses after intestinal transplantation. Study overall: Anti-thymocyte globulin induction was given to all recipients, followed by tacrolimus and steroids for around three years. Study-wide points: Patients with graft-donor T cell macrochimerism had high graft-versus-host to host-versus-graft clonal ratios in allografts. Some GvH clones appeared in ileal mucosa or blood before recipient bone marrow. An association linked early post-transplant HvG declines with peak circulating GvH clone levels.

Measured with immunoSEQ multiplex PCR; TCRdb has only the in-frame clones, and not every one. The top ten clones hold about 1.5% of a sample with 7,000 to 8,500 clones, roughly 92% of them seen once. With 0 bases removed from V and 5 bases from J, the gap between germline ends came to 11 bases. Germline-derived CDR1 and CDR2 are SEHNR and FQNEAQ (reference sequence). The CDR3 runs 15 residues. The chain couples TRBV7-9 to TRBJ1-5, with D perhaps TRBD1 (6 bases). The sequenced sample was PBMCs, obtained 30 to 32 days after intestinal transplant. The receptor was derived from a human patient who received an intestinal transplant, so some T cells may come from the graft donor. The CDR3: CASSLAGGGYQPQHF. CDR3 in DNA: TGTGCCAGCAGCTTAGCGGGTGGGGGCTATCAGCCCCAGCATTTT.